Below, 31 T cell receptor beta chains from the same sample are listed, as sequenced in a study of T cells in Graves' hyperthyroidism and ophthalmopathy. Amplified TCR beta CDR3 regions came from RNA transcripts. HTBI primers drove first-round RT-PCR of the TCR CDR3. TCRdb ran MiXCR on the multiplex PCR reads and lists one entry per CDR3 protein. This sample carries fewer than 650,000 distinct CDR3 sequences, around 15% of them seen once, and the ten largest clones take 3.5% to 4.5%. Sequencing input: blood. The receptors derive from a woman in her thirties or forties with Graves' ophthalmopathy.

This clonotype was detected many times. The chain recombines TRBV28 with TRBJ2-7; 8 bases match TRBD2. CDR3 length: 16 residues. CDR1 is MDHEN and CDR2 is SYDVKM in the germline V gene. The V gene end was trimmed by 5 bases and the J gene end by 7 bases; junction bases not matched to a gene: 16. CDR3 sequence: CASSPGLVNPPWEQYF. In nucleotides, the CDR3 is TGTGCCAGCAGTCCGGGACTAGTAAACCCCCCGTGGGAGCAGTACTTC.

The chain links TRBV18 to TRBJ2-5; no definite D call. Trimming pared 0 bases from V and 4 bases from J, leaving 9 bases between. Germline CDR1 KGHSH, CDR2 LQKENI. The CDR3 is made up of 14 amino acids. The CDR3 DNA sequence: TGTGCCAGCTCACCACCGGCCGGACGAGAGACCCAGTACTTC. It codes for CASSPPAGRETQYF.

The chain employs TRBV30 and TRBJ1-1; no clear D gene. The V end was cut by 0 bases, the J end by 0 bases, with 14 bases between. Per the germline V gene, CDR1 is GTSNPN and CDR2 is SVGIG (reference sequence). This CDR3 is 16 amino acids long. CDR3 sequence: CAWSVLRNSMNTEAFF. The CDR3 nucleotides read TGTGCCTGGAGTGTTCTGCGCAACTCCATGAACACTGAAGCTTTCTTT.

CDR3 protein: CATGRPASGYHEQYF. The CDR3 nucleotides are TGTGCCACCGGCCGCCCGGCTAGCGGGTACCACGAGCAGTACTTC. V gene TRBV15 combines with J gene TRBJ2-7, with 8 positions matching TRBD2. CDR1 and CDR2 (germline): LNHNV, YYDKDF (reference sequence). The CDR3 is 15 amino acids. With 8 bases clipped from V and 5 bases from J, the junction kept 14 bases outside the gene matches.

Many counts were recorded for this clonotype. This rearrangement joins TRBV20-1 to TRBJ2-5; no definite D call. Per the germline V gene, CDR1 is DFQATT and CDR2 is SNEGSKA (reference sequence). V lost 3 bases to trimming and J lost 2 bases, with 7 bases between them. The CDR3 has 12 residues. The CDR3 nucleotides are TGCAGTGCTAGGGGGAAACAAGAGACCCAGTACTTC. This encodes CSARGKQETQYF.

This clonotype was recorded many times. The J gene is TRBJ2-7, the V gene TRBV15, with a tentative D call TRBD1 (6 bases). Per the germline V gene, CDR1 is LNHNV and CDR2 is YYDKDF (reference sequence). The CDR3 runs to 19 residues. Deletions cut 3 bases from V and 0 bases from J, with 24 bases between. The CDR3 DNA sequence: TGTGCCACCAGCAGTATGGGGCAGGGGAGTCAAGCGAGCTCCTACGAGCAGTACTTC. Protein sequence: CATSSMGQGSQASSYEQYF. The whole variable domain, remainder taken from reference TRBV15 and TRBJ2-7, is DAMVIQNPRYQVTQFGKPVTLSCSQTLNHNVMYWYQQKSSQAPKLLFHYYDKDFNNEADTPDNFQSRRPNTSFCFLDIRSPGLGDTAMYLCATSSMGQGSQASSYEQYFGPGTRLTVT.

This clonotype was seen repeatedly, ten times or more. The rearrangement joins TRBV10-1 to TRBJ2-5; 8 nucleotides agree with TRBD2. CDR1 and CDR2 from the germline V gene are WNHNN and SYGVQD (reference sequence). Unmatched junction bases numbered 7, after V lost 8 bases and J lost 5 bases. The CDR3 has 13 amino acids. The CDR3 loop reads CASSSGSSETQYF. CDR3 DNA: TGCGCCAGCTCAAGCGGGAGCTCGGAGACCCAGTACTTC.

This clonotype has at least ten counts. The chain uses TRBV11-2 and TRBJ1-3; D call uncertain. Germline V gene lookup returns CDR1 SGHAT and CDR2 FQNNGV. V was pared by 2 bases and J by 0 bases, with 11 bases between. The CDR3 contains 16 residues. The CDR3 loop reads CASSLSPMYSGNTIYF. CDR3 DNA: TGTGCCAGCAGCTTATCCCCAATGTACTCTGGAAACACCATATATTTT.

This clonotype has a count of ten or more. The chain is built from TRBV7-8 and TRBJ1-2; D not certain. CDR1 and CDR2 (germline): SGHVS, FQNEAQ. The V end lost 2 bases, the J end lost 2 bases, and 6 bases lay between the germline ends. The CDR3 is made up of 13 amino acids. The DNA of the CDR3 is TGTGCCAGCAGCTTAAACCTGAACTATGGCTACACCTTC. Protein: CASSLNLNYGYTF.

This clonotype was recorded many times. The rearrangement uses TRBV27 and TRBJ2-7; the D is unclear. Per germline, CDR1 MNHEY and CDR2 SMNVEV (reference sequence). CDR3 length: 14 residues. The V end lost 4 bases, the J end lost 4 bases, and 14 bases lay between the germline ends. The CDR3 nucleotides read TGTGCCAGCAGTTCCAAGGGTTCTTATTACGAGCAGTACTTC. Translating gives CASSSKGSYYEQYF.

This clonotype showed up many times. Because it lacks the conserved phenylalanine or tryptophan at the end, this CDR3 is likely a read error. The chain carries TRBV12-3 or TRBV12-4 and TRBJ2-2, with 7 bases identical to TRBD2. With 6 bases clipped from V and 5 bases from J, the junction kept 9 bases outside the gene matches. The CDR3 is 15 residues long. CDR3 sequence reads: CASSHTSERTGELFS. The CDR3 nucleotides read TGTGCCAGCAGCCACACTAGCGAAAGGACCGGGGAGCTGTTTTCT.

This clonotype was detected many times. The rearrangement links TRBV6-5 to TRBJ1-2; no definite D call. The V and J ends lost 0 bases and 2 bases respectively, with 10 bases between them. CDR1 and CDR2 (germline): MNHEY, SVGAGI. CDR3 length equals 15 residues. CDR3 in DNA: TGTGCCAGCAGTTACTCAACGGCAGCCAACTATGGCTACACCTTC. Its protein product is CASSYSTAANYGYTF.

This clonotype was recorded many times. This chain connects TRBV7-2 to TRBJ2-2; tentative D call: TRBD2 (5 bases). Germline loops: CDR1 SGHTA, CDR2 FQGNSA. The CDR3 covers 15 residues. Trimming removed 3 bases at V and 3 bases at J, with 11 bases between. The CDR3 spells CASSFSVGDTGELFF. The CDR3 DNA sequence: TGTGCCAGCAGCTTTAGCGTCGGGGACACCGGGGAGCTGTTTTTT.

CDR3 protein: CASSWGQVGQPQHF. CDR3 DNA: TGTGCCAGCAGTTGGGGACAGGTGGGTCAGCCCCAGCATTTT. This chain connects TRBV6-2 or TRBV6-3 to TRBJ1-5, with TRBD1 identical over 8 bases. CDR1 and CDR2 from the germline V gene are MNHEY and SVGEGT. The J segment lost 6 bases and the V segment lost 4 bases, leaving 5 bases of the junction unmatched. CDR3 length: 14 amino acids.

In its sample, this clonotype was seen a few times. The rearrangement uses TRBV12-3 or TRBV12-4 and TRBJ2-3; 7 bases line up with TRBD1. Unmatched junction bases numbered 6, after V lost 3 bases and J lost 6 bases. This CDR3 is built from 14 residues. The CDR3 DNA reads TGTGCCAGCAGTTTGATGCAGGGGGTGGATACGCAGTATTTT. It is translated as CASSLMQGVDTQYF.

Only a few counts were recorded for this clonotype. The gene calls are TRBV20-1 and TRBJ2-5; 8 bases line up with TRBD2. V dropped 2 bases and J dropped 4; count of bases not matched to a gene: 12. Germline V lookup: CDR1 DFQATT, CDR2 SNEGSKA (reference sequence). CDR3 length equals 16 residues. CDR3 residues: CSARPRGAGVGETQYF. The CDR3 nucleotides are TGCAGTGCTAGACCCCGGGGAGCGGGAGTGGGAGAGACCCAGTACTTC.

This clonotype has at least ten counts. The V gene is TRBV15, the J gene TRBJ1-1, with D tentatively TRBD1 (6 bases). Germline V gives CDR1 LNHNV, CDR2 YYDKDF (reference sequence). Trimming took off 5 bases at V and 8 bases at J, with 15 bases between the two ends. This CDR3 contains 13 residues. This CDR3 is CATSYHRGQEAFF. In nucleotides, the CDR3 is TGTGCCACCAGCTACCATCGAGGACAGGAAGCTTTCTTT.

This clonotype occurred many times. V usage is TRBV6-5 and J usage is TRBJ2-7; 7 bases align to TRBD2. The germline gives CDR1 MNHEY, CDR2 SVGAGI. J lost 1 base, V lost 2 bases, and 8 bases had no gene match. The CDR3 spans 16 residues. CDR3 DNA: TGTGCCAGCAGTTACGGTGGGGGGGGGGAATCCTACGAGCAGTACTTC. Translation gives CASSYGGGGESYEQYF.

This clonotype appeared many times. The chain employs TRBV29-1 and TRBJ1-2; no firm D call. Germline CDR1 reads SQVTM; CDR2 reads ANQGSEA. The length of the CDR3 is 14 residues. Between the trimmed V and J ends, which lost 6 bases and 6 bases, there was a span of 20 bases. The chain's CDR3 is CSVGDRGISHGYTF. The CDR3 region has the DNA TGCAGCGTAGGCGACCGGGGAATCTCTCATGGCTACACCTTC.

This chain joins TRBV6-5 and TRBJ2-2; D might be TRBD1 (6 bases). Germline V gene sequence: CDR1 MNHEY, CDR2 SVGAGI. Trimming removed 7 bases at V and 6 bases at J, with 18 bases between. This CDR3 comprises 15 residues. In DNA form, the CDR3 reads TGTGCCAGCATTTCCAGGGGTCCCAACGCCGGGGAGCTGTTTTTT. The encoded protein is CASISRGPNAGELFF.

Ten or more counts support this clonotype. The chain uses TRBV7-9 and TRBJ2-6, with D perhaps matching TRBD1 (5 bases). The V end was cut by 5 bases, the J end by 0 bases, with 11 bases between. CDR1 and CDR2 from the germline V gene are SEHNR and FQNEAQ (reference sequence). CDR3 length equals 16 residues. The CDR3 DNA follows: TGTGCCAGCAGCCCCGACAGTCACTCTGGGGCCAACGTCCTGACTTTC. It translates to CASSPDSHSGANVLTF.

This clonotype has ten or more counts. This rearrangement joins TRBV28 to TRBJ2-7; the D gene is possibly TRBD2 (5 bases). V lost 6 bases to trimming and J lost 2 bases, with 11 bases between them. Germline CDR1 reads MDHEN; CDR2 reads SYDVKM. CDR3 length equals 13 residues. CDR3 residues: CASRRGPTYEQYF. The DNA for the CDR3 is TGTGCCAGCAGGCGAGGGCCGACCTACGAGCAGTACTTC.

The chain joins TRBV20-1 to TRBJ1-1, with a weak D call TRBD1 (5 bases). With 2 bases removed from V and 0 bases from J, the gap between germline ends came to 25 bases. Germline assignment: CDR1 DFQATT and CDR2 SNEGSKA (reference sequence). The CDR3 is made up of 19 amino acids. CDR3 residues: CSARPQAQDSSLMNTEAFF. In nucleotides, the CDR3 is TGCAGTGCTAGACCCCAGGCCCAAGACAGTAGCTTAATGAACACTGAAGCTTTCTTT.

The table lists this clonotype with many counts. This chain connects TRBV4-3 to TRBJ2-7; D not certain. Germline-derived CDR1 and CDR2 are LGHNA and YSLEER. V lost 3 bases and J lost 2, with 17 bases in between. The length of the CDR3 is 16 residues. The DNA for the CDR3 is TGCGCCAGCAGCCAGGATGTTCTACCCGAACCCTACGAGCAGTACTTC. Residues: CASSQDVLPEPYEQYF.

This clonotype was detected ten times or more. The chain uses TRBV5-1 and TRBJ2-7, with 9 nucleotides matching TRBD1. Germline V gene data show CDR1 as SGHRS and CDR2 as YFSETQ. The CDR3 contains 15 residues. The trim removed 4 bases at V and 5 bases at J, leaving 10 bases unmatched. This CDR3 reads CASSVIGTGFNEQYF. CDR3 nucleotide sequence: TGCGCCAGCAGCGTTATAGGGACAGGGTTCAACGAGCAGTACTTC.

This rearrangement joins TRBV12-3 or TRBV12-4 to TRBJ1-5, with D possibly TRBD1 on 6 matching bases. CDR3 size: 14 residues. Trimming took 6 bases from V and 3 from J, leaving 12 bases between them. The CDR3 nucleotides are TGTGCCAGCAGCCGGGGGACATTCAATCAGCCCCAGCATTTT. Protein product: CASSRGTFNQPQHF.

This clonotype showed up many times. V usage is TRBV6-4 and J usage is TRBJ2-1, with 7 bases that match TRBD2. CDR1 is MRHNA and CDR2 is SNTAGT in the germline V gene. The V segment lost 2 bases and the J segment 8 bases; nucleotides outside the gene matches: 9. The CDR3 covers 15 residues. The CDR3 spells CASSDGGDGGDEQFF. The CDR3 coding sequence is TGTGCCAGCAGTGACGGGGGGGACGGTGGTGATGAGCAGTTCTTC.

Ten or more counts support this clonotype. This rearrangement joins TRBV27 to TRBJ1-1, with D tentatively TRBD1 (6 bases). Germline loops: CDR1 MNHEY, CDR2 SMNVEV (reference sequence). This CDR3 comprises 14 residues. Trimming pared 7 bases from V and 1 base from J, leaving 13 bases between. The CDR3: CASIMDRENTEAFF. The DNA for the CDR3 is TGTGCCAGCATCATGGACAGAGAGAACACTGAAGCTTTCTTT.

This clonotype was counted only a few times. The J gene is TRBJ2-7, the V gene TRBV4-1; the match to TRBD1 covers 10 bases. The length of the CDR3 is 15 residues. Germline V CDR1 and CDR2: MGHRA, YSYEKL. After removal of 6 bases from V and 3 bases from J, the junction contained 8 bases not matched to a gene. CDR3 in DNA: TGCGCCAGCAGTTATATGGACAGGGGGTTCTACGAGCAGTACTTC. Its protein is CASSYMDRGFYEQYF.

CDR3 sequence (DNA): TGTGCCAGCAGCCACGGACAGGGGAGGACCTACGAGCAGTACTTC. Translated, it gives CASSHGQGRTYEQYF. The V gene is TRBV7-9, the J gene TRBJ2-7; 9 nucleotides match TRBD1. The CDR3 loop spans 15 amino acids. Germline V lookup: CDR1 SEHNR, CDR2 FQNEAQ (reference sequence). V was clipped by 5 bases and J by 2 bases; unmatched bases: 7.

This clonotype occurred a few times. V and J are TRBV6-2 or TRBV6-3 and TRBJ2-2; D is unclear. The CDR3 has 12 amino acids. The V end lost 10 bases, the J end lost 3 bases, and 9 bases lay between the germline ends. Germline CDR1 MNHEY, CDR2 SVGEGT. The CDR3 protein is CATLVDTGELFF. CDR3 nucleotides: TGTGCCACCCTCGTTGACACCGGGGAGCTGTTTTTT.